The entry below describes one T cell receptor (beta chain). Assay: immunoSEQ multiplex PCR; the TCRdb copy retains only in-frame clones and omits some. Counted here are 200,000 to 300,000 clones, about 88% occurring once; the ten biggest clones make up around 0.99%. The sample comes from a study of blood T cell repertoires in COVID-19. Trimming removed 5 bases at V and 0 bases at J, with 13 bases between. This CDR3 spans 15 amino acids. Germline loops: CDR1 SEHNR, CDR2 FQNEAQ (reference sequence). The source is a woman aged 40 to 50 who had recovered from COVID-19. The chain is built from TRBV7-9 and TRBJ1-2, with D possibly being TRBD1 (6 bases). Sequenced material: peripheral blood. CDR3 sequence reads: CASSQQGTANYGYTF. CDR3 coding DNA: TGTGCCAGCAGCCAACAGGGTACGGCTAACTATGGCTACACCTTC. Complete variable domain (other parts from reference TRBV7-9 and TRBJ1-2): DTGVSQNPRHKITKRGQNVTFRCDPISEHNRLYWYRQTLGQGPEFLTYFQNEAQLEKSRLLSDRFSAERPKGSFSTLEIQRTEQGDSAMYLCASSQQGTANYGYTFGSGTRLTVV.